One TCR beta chain is described in this entry. This record belongs to a study of radiotherapy plus CTLA-4 blockade in lung cancer. Sequencing was performed with immunoSEQ multiplex PCR; in TCRdb, only in-frame clones are kept and a portion is missing. The sample has approximately 98,000 clones, around 83% seen once. The CDR3 covers 13 residues. CDR1 and CDR2 (germline): MNHNY, SVGAGI (reference sequence). Trimming removed 2 bases at V and 2 bases at J, with 7 bases between. The rearrangement links TRBV6-6 to TRBJ2-7; D is uncertain. Material: peripheral blood, obtained from a patient treated with radiotherapy plus ipilimumab. This TCR came from a human donor with non-small cell lung cancer who had a partial response to radiotherapy plus ipilimumab. The CDR3 reads CASSYPPTYEQYF. Written as DNA, the CDR3 is TGTGCCAGCAGTTACCCCCCCACCTACGAGCAGTACTTC.